This T cell receptor (beta chain) was retrieved from a study of blood T cells in healthy people across ages. Study-level findings and limits: More naive CD4+ cells and higher diversity marked long-lived donors relative to aged donors.

This CDR3 region has 13 residues. Trimming left V 5 bases short and J 3 bases short, with 10 bases between. Germline CDR1 and CDR2: SGHTA and FQGNSA. The authors drew around 11 milliliters of peripheral blood from each donor. This clonotype was observed a few times. The target antigen is unknown. The second PCR ran roughly 6 to 12 cycles with a sample-barcoded 5' primer and J-beta primers. Every molecule of cDNA carried a tag from a template-switch adaptor with 12 random nucleotides. Using its own MiXCR run on the 5' RACE reads, TCRdb lists one record per CDR3 protein. Among around 1.1 million distinct CDR3 sequences listed, roughly two fifths were seen once.

The sequence came from a man aged 18 to 29 in good health. The V gene is TRBV7-2, the J gene TRBJ1-1; D not certain. The sequencing input was blood. The CDR3 sequence: CTSSRQPDTEAFF. The CDR3 DNA reads as TGTACCAGCAGCCGCCAACCGGACACTGAAGCTTTCTTT.